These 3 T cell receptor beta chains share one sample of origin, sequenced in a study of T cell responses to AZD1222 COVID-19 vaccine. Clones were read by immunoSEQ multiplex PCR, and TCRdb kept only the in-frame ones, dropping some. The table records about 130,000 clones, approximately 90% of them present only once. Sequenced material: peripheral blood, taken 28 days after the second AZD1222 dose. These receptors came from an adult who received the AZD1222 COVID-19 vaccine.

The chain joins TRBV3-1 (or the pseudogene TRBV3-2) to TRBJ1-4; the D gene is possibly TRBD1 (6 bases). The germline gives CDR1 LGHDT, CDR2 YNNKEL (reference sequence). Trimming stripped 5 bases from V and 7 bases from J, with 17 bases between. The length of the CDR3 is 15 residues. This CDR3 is CASSAHQGRTEKLFF. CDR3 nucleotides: TGTGCCAGCAGCGCCCATCAGGGGAGGACTGAAAAACTGTTTTTT.

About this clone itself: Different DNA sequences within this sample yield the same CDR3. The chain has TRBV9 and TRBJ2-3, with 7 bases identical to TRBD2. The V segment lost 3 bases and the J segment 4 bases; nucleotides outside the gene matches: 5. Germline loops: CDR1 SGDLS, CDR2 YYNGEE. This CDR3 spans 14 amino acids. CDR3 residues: CASSASGKADTQYF. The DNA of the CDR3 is TGTGCCAGCAGCGCGAGCGGGAAGGCAGATACGCAGTATTTT. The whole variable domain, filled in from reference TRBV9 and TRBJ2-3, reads DSGVTQTPKHLITATGQRVTLRCSPRSGDLSVYWYQQSLDQGLQFLIQYYNGEERAKGNILERFSAQQFPDLHSELNLSSLELGDSALYFCASSASGKADTQYFGPGTRLTVL.

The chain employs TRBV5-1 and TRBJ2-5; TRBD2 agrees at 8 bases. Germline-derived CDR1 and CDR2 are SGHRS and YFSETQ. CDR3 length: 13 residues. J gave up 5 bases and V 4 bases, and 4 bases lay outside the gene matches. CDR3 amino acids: CASSRGLVETQYF. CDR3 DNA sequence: TGCGCCAGCAGCCGGGGACTAGTGGAGACCCAGTACTTC.